The 11 T cell receptor beta chains below come from one sample, sequenced in a study of multiple sclerosis patients with progressive multifocal leukoencephalopathy. Regarding time point: time of PML onset. Repertoires were generated with immunoSEQ multiplex PCR, while TCRdb's copy carries only in-frame clones and drops some. Found here are under 35,000 clones, roughly 89% of them singletons; the top ten hold 5.5% to 6.5%. Sequencing was performed on PBMCs, taken from a patient treated with natalizumab. These TCRs come from a woman aged 40 to 50 with progressive multifocal leukoencephalopathy.

The CDR3 here is CASSKQTGDIAYEQYF. The CDR3 region has the DNA TGTGCCAGCAGCAAACAGACAGGGGACATCGCCTACGAGCAGTACTTC. This chain connects TRBV7-2 to TRBJ2-7, with TRBD1 identical over 8 bases. J was trimmed by 2 bases and V by 5 bases; bases with no gene match: 11. The germline CDR1 and CDR2 sequences are SGHTA and FQGNSA. CDR3 length equals 16 residues.

This chain uses TRBV18 with TRBJ2-7, with D maybe TRBD2 (6 bases). This CDR3 is 14 amino acids long. Trimming took off 3 bases at V and 3 bases at J, with 12 bases between the two ends. The germline V gene encodes CDR1 KGHSH and CDR2 LQKENI. CDR3 bases: TGTGCCAGCTCACCGGAGGGAGTCGGCTACGAGCAGTACTTC. Translating it yields CASSPEGVGYEQYF.

The CDR3 sequence: CASSREGGYTF. The CDR3 coding sequence is TGTGCCAGCAGCAGGGAGGGTGGCTACACCTTC. The chain combines TRBV2 with TRBJ1-2; possible D gene TRBD1, 5 bases. The CDR3 covers 11 residues. The V and J ends lost 6 bases and 7 bases respectively, with 9 bases between them. Germline V gene sequence: CDR1 SNHLY, CDR2 FYNNEI.

This clone was picked up one time. The chain couples TRBV9 to TRBJ2-5; D gene unclear. Germline CDR1 and CDR2: SGDLS and YYNGEE. V shed 1 base and J shed 4 bases, with 5 bases lying between them. This CDR3 has 12 amino acids. This chain's CDR3 is CASSVPTETQYF. The CDR3 DNA is TGTGCCAGCAGCGTACCGACAGAGACCCAGTACTTC.

The chain recombines TRBV5-1 with TRBJ2-5; D is perhaps TRBD1 (5 bases). The V and J ends lost 4 bases and 7 bases respectively, with 14 bases between them. The CDR3 loop spans 13 amino acids. Germline CDR1 reads SGHRS; CDR2 reads YFSETQ. CDR3 in DNA: TGCGCCAGCAGCCCGATAGGGGATCGGACCCAGTACTTC. Protein product: CASSPIGDRTQYF.

This clone was observed a handful of times. This rearrangement joins TRBV7-6 to TRBJ1-2; 8 bases align to TRBD1. The ends lost 5 bases at V and 3 bases at J; junction bases unmatched: 2. Germline-derived CDR1 and CDR2 are SGHVS and FNYEAQ. This CDR3 has 13 amino acids. Written as DNA, the CDR3 is TGTGCCAGCAGCAGACAGGGGTACTATGGCTACACCTTC. It specifies CASSRQGYYGYTF. The full variable domain, completed using reference TRBV7-6 and TRBJ1-2, is GAGVSQSPRYKVTKRGQDVALRCDPISGHVSLYWYRQALGQGPEFLTYFNYEAQQDKSGLPNDRFSAERPEGSISTLTIQRTEQRDSAMYRCASSRQGYYGYTFGSGTRLTVV.

This clone was seen a single time. The rearrangement uses TRBV6-5 and TRBJ1-1; no definite D call. V gave up 6 bases and J gave up 4 bases, with 9 bases separating them. The CDR3 is 12 residues long. Germline V CDR1 and CDR2: MNHEY, SVGAGI. The CDR3 DNA is TGTGCCAGCAGCCGGGGAGGCACTGAAGCTTTCTTT. Encoded protein: CASSRGGTEAFF.

This chain connects TRBV19 to TRBJ2-7, with 12 bases fitting TRBD1. The junction had 11 bases not matched to a gene; V was cut back by 5 bases and J by 6 bases. Germline V lookup: CDR1 LNHDA, CDR2 SQIVND (reference sequence). There are 16 residues in the CDR3. This CDR3 is CASSDGEGQGAFEQYF. The CDR3, as DNA: TGTGCCAGTAGTGACGGCGAGGGACAGGGGGCGTTCGAGCAGTACTTC.

V is TRBV13 and J is TRBJ1-1; 7 nucleotides line up with TRBD1. Germline V gene sequence: CDR1 PRHDT, CDR2 FYEKMQ (reference sequence). Unmatched junction bases numbered 10, after V lost 5 bases and J lost 4 bases. CDR3 length: 15 amino acids. The CDR3: CASSGRTGVGTEAFF. CDR3 DNA sequence: TGTGCCAGCAGCGGCCGAACAGGGGTGGGCACTGAAGCTTTCTTT.

This clone was detected only once. The gene calls are TRBV5-1 and TRBJ2-2; D is tentatively TRBD1 or TRBD2 (6 bases each). The V gene lost 2 bases and the J gene lost 0 bases, with 8 bases spanning the gap. Germline values: CDR1 SGHRS, CDR2 YFSETQ. The CDR3 length is 15 residues. Here the CDR3 DNA reads TGCGCCAGCAGCTTAGGGGGGTCGAACACCGGGGAGCTGTTTTTT. This sequence encodes CASSLGGSNTGELFF.

The chain employs TRBV14 and TRBJ2-5, with 7 bases matching TRBD1. The DNA matches TRBJ2-7 better at its end, which makes the J call doubtful. Germline V gene lookup returns CDR1 SGHDN and CDR2 FVKESK. The CDR3 spans 15 residues. CDR3 region: CASSLSGTATYEQYF. The CDR3 DNA reads TGTGCCAGCAGCCTATCCGGGACAGCAACCTACGAGCAGTACTTC.